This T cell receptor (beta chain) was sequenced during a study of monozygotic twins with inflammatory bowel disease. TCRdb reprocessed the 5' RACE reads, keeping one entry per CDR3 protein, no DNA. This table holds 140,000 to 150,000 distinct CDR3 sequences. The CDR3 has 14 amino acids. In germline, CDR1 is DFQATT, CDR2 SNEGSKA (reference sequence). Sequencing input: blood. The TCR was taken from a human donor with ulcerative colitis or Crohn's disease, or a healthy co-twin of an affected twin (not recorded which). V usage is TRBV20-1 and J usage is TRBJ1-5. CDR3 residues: CSAKRDGRNQPQHF.